This TCR beta chain was found in a study of CD8 T cells in Susac syndrome. The TEMRA cells underwent FACS enrichment, while the CD8+ and CD4+ T cells underwent negative isolation. The authors reverse transcribed roughly 0.5 to 1 ug RNA with random hexamers. Amplification of TCR beta CDR3 spanned 54 Vbeta and 13 Jbeta via immunoSEQ multiplex PCR. TCRdb recomputed calls from the immunoSEQ multiplex PCR reads with MiXCR, one row per CDR3 protein. The data show around 300,000 distinct CDR3 sequences, about 91% seen once. The germline V gene has CDR1 LNHDA and CDR2 SQIVND (reference sequence). V was pared by 7 bases and J by 8 bases, with 17 bases between. This CDR3 comprises 13 residues.

The specimen sequenced was CD8+ T cells from PBMCs. The chain employs TRBV19 and TRBJ1-2; D perhaps matches TRBD1 (6 bases). The clonotype originates from a human donor with multiple sclerosis. The CDR3 coding sequence is TGTGCCAGTAAGAGGGCAGGGGCGCGAGGCTACACCTTC. As protein: CASKRAGARGYTF.